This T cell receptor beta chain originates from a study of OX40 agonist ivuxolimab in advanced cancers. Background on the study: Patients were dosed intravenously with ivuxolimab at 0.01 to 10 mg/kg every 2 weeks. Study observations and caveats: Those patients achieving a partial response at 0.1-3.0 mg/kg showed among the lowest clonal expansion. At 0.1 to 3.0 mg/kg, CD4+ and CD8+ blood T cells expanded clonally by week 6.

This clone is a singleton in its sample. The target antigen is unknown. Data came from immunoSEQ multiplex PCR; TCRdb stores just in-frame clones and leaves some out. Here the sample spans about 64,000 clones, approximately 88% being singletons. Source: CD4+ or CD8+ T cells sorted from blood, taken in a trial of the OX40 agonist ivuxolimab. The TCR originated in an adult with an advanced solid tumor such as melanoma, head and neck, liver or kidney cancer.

The CDR3 spells CASSRPSGGAREQFF. The CDR3 DNA follows: TGTGCCAGCAGCCGCCCTAGCGGGGGGGCCAGAGAGCAGTTCTTC. The chain combines TRBV7-2 with TRBJ2-1; 12 nucleotides line up with TRBD2. Trimming cost V 5 bases and J 10 bases; bases outside gene matches: 9. CDR1 and CDR2 from the germline V gene are SGHTA and FQGNSA. The CDR3 is made up of 15 amino acids.